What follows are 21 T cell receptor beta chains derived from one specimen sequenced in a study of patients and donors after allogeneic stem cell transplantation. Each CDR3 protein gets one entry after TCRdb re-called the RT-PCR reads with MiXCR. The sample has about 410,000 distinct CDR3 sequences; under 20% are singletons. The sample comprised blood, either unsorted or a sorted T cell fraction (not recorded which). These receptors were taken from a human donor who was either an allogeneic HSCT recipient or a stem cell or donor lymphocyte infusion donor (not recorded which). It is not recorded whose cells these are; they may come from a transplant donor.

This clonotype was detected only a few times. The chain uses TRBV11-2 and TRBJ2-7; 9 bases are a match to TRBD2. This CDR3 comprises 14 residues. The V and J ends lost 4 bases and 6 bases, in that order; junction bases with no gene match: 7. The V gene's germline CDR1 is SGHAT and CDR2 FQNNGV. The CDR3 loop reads CASSSGGLAGEQYF. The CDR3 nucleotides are TGTGCCAGCAGCTCGGGGGGACTAGCAGGCGAGCAGTACTTC.

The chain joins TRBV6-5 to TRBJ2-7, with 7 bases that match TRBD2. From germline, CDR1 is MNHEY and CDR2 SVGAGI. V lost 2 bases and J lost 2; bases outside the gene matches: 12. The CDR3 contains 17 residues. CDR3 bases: TGTGCCAGCAGTTACCTATCTGGGGCGGGAGCCCCCTACGAGCAGTACTTC. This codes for CASSYLSGAGAPYEQYF.

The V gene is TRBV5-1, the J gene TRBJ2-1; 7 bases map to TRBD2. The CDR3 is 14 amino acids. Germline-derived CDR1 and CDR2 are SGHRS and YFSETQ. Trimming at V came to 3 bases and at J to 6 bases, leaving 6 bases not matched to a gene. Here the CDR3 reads CASSSRVAGNEQFF. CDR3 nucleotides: TGCGCCAGCAGCTCCCGGGTAGCGGGCAATGAGCAGTTCTTC.

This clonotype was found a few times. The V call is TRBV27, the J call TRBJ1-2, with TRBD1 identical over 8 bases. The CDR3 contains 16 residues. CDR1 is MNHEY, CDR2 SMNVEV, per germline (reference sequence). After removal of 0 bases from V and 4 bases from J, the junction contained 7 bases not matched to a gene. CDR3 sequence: CASSLSGQGALYGYTF. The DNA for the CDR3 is TGTGCCAGCAGTTTATCGGGGCAGGGGGCCCTCTATGGCTACACCTTC.

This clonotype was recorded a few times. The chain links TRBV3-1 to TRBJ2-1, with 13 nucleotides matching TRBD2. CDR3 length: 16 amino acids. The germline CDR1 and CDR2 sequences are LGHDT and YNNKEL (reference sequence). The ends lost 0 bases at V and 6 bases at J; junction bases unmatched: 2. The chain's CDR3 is CASSQDRTSGSNEQFF. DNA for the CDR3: TGTGCCAGCAGCCAAGATCGGACTAGCGGGAGCAATGAGCAGTTCTTC.

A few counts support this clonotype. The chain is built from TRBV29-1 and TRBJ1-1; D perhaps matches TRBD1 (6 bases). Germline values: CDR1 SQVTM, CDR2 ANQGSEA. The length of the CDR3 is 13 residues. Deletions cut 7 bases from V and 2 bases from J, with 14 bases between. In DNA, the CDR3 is TGCAGCGGACGGACAGCGAGTAACACTGAAGCTTTCTTT. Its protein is CSGRTASNTEAFF.

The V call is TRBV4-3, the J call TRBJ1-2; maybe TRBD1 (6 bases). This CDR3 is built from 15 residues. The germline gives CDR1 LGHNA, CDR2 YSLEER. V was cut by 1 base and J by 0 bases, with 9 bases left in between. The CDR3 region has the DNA TGCGCCAGCAGCCAAGGAGGACAGACTAACTATGGCTACACCTTC. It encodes CASSQGGQTNYGYTF.

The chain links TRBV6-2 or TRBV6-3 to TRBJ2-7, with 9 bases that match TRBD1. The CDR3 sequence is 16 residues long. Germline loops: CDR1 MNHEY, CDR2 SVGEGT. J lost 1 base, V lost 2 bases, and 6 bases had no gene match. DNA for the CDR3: TGTGCCAGCAGTTACAACCCTGGACAGGGGTCCTACGAGCAGTACTTC. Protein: CASSYNPGQGSYEQYF.

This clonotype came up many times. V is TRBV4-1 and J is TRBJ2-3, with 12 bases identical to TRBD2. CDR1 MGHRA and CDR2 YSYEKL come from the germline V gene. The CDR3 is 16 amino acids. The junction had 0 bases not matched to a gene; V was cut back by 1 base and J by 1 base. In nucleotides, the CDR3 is TGCGCCAGCAGCCAAGGACTAGCGGGGGGCACAGATACGCAGTATTTT. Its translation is CASSQGLAGGTDTQYF.

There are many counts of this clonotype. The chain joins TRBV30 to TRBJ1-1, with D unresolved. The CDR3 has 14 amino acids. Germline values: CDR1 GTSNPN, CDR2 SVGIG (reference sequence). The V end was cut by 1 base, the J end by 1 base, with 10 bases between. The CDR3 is CAWSGWPQNTEAFF. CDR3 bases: TGTGCCTGGAGTGGTTGGCCGCAGAACACTGAAGCTTTCTTT.

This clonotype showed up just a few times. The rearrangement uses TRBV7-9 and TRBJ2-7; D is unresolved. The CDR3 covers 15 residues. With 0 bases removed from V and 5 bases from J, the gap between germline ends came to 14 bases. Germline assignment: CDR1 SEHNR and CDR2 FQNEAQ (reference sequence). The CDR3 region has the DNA TGTGCCAGCAGCTTAGCGACACCCGGTTTTGACGAGCAGTACTTC. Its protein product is CASSLATPGFDEQYF.

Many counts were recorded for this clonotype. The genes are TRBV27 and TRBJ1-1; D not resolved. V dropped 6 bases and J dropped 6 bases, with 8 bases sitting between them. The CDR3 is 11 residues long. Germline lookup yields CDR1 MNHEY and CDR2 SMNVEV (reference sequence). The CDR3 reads CASSEGPEAFF. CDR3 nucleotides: TGTGCCAGCAGCGAAGGGCCTGAAGCTTTCTTT.

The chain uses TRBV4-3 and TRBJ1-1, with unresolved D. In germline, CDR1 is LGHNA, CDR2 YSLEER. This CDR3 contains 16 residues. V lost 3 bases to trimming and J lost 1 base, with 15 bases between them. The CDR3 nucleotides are TGCGCCAGCAGCCAGTCATGGGGTACAAGGAACACTGAAGCTTTCTTT. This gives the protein CASSQSWGTRNTEAFF.

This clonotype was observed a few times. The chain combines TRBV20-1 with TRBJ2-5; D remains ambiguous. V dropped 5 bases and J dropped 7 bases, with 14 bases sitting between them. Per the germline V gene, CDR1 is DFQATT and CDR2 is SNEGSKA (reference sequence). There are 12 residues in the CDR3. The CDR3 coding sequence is TGCAGTGCTCAGGACGTACGAGGGACCCAGTACTTC. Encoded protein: CSAQDVRGTQYF.

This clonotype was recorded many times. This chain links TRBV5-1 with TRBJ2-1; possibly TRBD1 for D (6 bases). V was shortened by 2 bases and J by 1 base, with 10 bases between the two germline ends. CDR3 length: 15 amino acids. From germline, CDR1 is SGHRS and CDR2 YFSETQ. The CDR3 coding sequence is TGCGCCAGCAGCTTCCGCAGGGGTTCCTACAATGAGCAGTTCTTC. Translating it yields CASSFRRGSYNEQFF.

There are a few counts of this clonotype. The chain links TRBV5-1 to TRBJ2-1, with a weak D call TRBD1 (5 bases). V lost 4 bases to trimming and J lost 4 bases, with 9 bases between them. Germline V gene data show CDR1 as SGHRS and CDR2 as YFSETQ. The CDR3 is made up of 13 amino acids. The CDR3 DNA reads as TGCGCCAGCAGCACCGACAGATACAATGAGCAGTTCTTC. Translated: CASSTDRYNEQFF.

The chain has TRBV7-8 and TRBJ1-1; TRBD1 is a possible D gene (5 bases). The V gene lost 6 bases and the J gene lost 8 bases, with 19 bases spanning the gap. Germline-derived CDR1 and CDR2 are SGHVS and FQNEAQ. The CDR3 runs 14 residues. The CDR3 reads CASRKRGVGWEAFF. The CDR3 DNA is TGTGCCAGCAGGAAGCGAGGGGTAGGCTGGGAAGCTTTCTTT.

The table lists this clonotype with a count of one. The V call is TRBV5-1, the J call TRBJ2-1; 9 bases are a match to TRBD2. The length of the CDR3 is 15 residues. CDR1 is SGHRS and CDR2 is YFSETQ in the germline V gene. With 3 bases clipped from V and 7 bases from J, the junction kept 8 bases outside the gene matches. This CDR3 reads CASSWRERGVNEQFF. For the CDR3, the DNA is TGCGCCAGCAGCTGGCGGGAGCGGGGGGTGAATGAGCAGTTCTTC.

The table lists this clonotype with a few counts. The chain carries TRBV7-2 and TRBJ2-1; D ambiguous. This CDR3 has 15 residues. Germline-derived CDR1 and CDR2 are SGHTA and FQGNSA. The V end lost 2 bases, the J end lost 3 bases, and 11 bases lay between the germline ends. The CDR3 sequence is CASSLTAAHYNEQFF. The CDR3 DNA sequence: TGTGCCAGCAGCTTAACTGCGGCCCACTACAATGAGCAGTTCTTC. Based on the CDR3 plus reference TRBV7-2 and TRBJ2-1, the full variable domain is GAGVSQSPSNKVTEKGKDVELRCDPISGHTALYWYRQSLGQGLEFLIYFQGNSAPDKSGLPSDRFSAERTGGSVSTLTIQRTQQEDSAVYLCASSLTAAHYNEQFFGPGTRLTVL.

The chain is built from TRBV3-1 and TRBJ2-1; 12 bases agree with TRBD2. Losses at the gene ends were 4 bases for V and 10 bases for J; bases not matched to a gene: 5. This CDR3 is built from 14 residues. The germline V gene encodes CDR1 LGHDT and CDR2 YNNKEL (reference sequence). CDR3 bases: TGTGCCAGCAGCCTGGGACTAGCGGGCAAAGAGCAGTTCTTC. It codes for CASSLGLAGKEQFF.

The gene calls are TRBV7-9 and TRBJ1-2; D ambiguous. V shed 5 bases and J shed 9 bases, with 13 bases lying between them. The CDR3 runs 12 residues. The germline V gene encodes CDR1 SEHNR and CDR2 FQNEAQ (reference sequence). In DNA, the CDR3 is TGTGCCAGCAGCCTCGCTTTTACACGCTACACCTTC. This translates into CASSLAFTRYTF.